This passage covers 26 T cell receptor beta chains from one sample sequenced in a study of neurological immune-mediated disorders. As to time point: longitudinal time-point 3. TCRdb analysed the 5' RACE reads with MiXCR anew, one entry per CDR3 protein. The table records around 51,000 distinct CDR3 sequences, about 13% of them present only once. Material: PBMCs. Receptors originate from a male donor with HTLV-1-associated myelopathy (HAM/TSP).

This clonotype was observed many times. This rearrangement joins TRBV6-5 to TRBJ1-5, with D hard to call. This CDR3 contains 13 residues. The germline V gene encodes CDR1 MNHEY and CDR2 SVGAGI. Trimming cost V 5 bases and J 7 bases, with 12 bases left between them. CDR3 in amino acids: CASSEGFGQPQHF. CDR3 nucleotide sequence: TGTGCCAGCAGTGAGGGCTTTGGGCAGCCCCAGCATTTT.

This clonotype was found many times. V and J are TRBV24-1 and TRBJ2-1; D may be TRBD1 (6 bases). The CDR3 extends over 14 amino acids. Trimming stripped 7 bases from V and 3 bases from J, with 12 bases between. In germline, CDR1 is KGHDR, CDR2 SFDVKD. CDR3 loop: CATSSGHYYNEQFF. The CDR3 coding sequence is TGTGCCACCAGCTCGGGACACTACTACAATGAGCAGTTCTTC.

This chain uses TRBV18 with TRBJ2-7; 10 bases fit TRBD2. Germline V lookup: CDR1 KGHSH, CDR2 LQKENI. The CDR3 loop spans 15 amino acids. After removal of 2 bases from V and 3 bases from J, the junction contained 4 bases not matched to a gene. The CDR3 coding sequence is TGTGCCAGCTCACCAAGTAGCGGGGGGCACTACGAGCAGTACTTC. It encodes CASSPSSGGHYEQYF.

This clonotype was seen many times. V and J are TRBV3-1 and TRBJ2-4; weak D call: TRBD2 (5 bases). V shed 1 base and J shed 7 bases, with 11 bases lying between them. CDR1 LGHDT and CDR2 YNNKEL come from the germline V gene (reference sequence). The CDR3 length is 14 residues. DNA for the CDR3: TGTGCCAGCAGCCAAGGGACGGGGATGAACATTCAGTACTTC. As protein: CASSQGTGMNIQYF.

This clonotype was observed at least ten times. Given a much more abundant clone one base away, this may be a read error. CDR3 in DNA: TGCGCCAGCAGCTCCCAGGGGGGGGCTGAAAAACTGTTTTTT. Its translation: CASSSQGGAEKLFF. J is TRBJ1-4 and V is TRBV5-1, with TRBD1 matching over 7 bases. CDR3 length: 14 residues. The V segment lost 3 bases and the J segment 7 bases; nucleotides outside the gene matches: 6. The germline V gene encodes CDR1 SGHRS and CDR2 YFSETQ.

This chain connects TRBV20-1 to TRBJ2-3; D is ambiguous. The CDR3 covers 15 residues. CDR1 and CDR2 from the germline V gene are DFQATT and SNEGSKA (reference sequence). Trimming removed 5 bases at V and 4 bases at J, with 19 bases between. The CDR3 spells CSAQGSWSRADTQYF. The CDR3 DNA reads as TGCAGTGCTCAAGGGTCCTGGAGTCGTGCAGATACGCAGTATTTT.

This clonotype was picked up many times. The chain joins TRBV5-1 to TRBJ2-1, with 16 positions matching TRBD2. The ends lost 4 bases at V and 8 bases at J; junction bases unmatched: 12. CDR3 length equals 18 residues. CDR1 and CDR2 (germline): SGHRS, YFSETQ. This chain's CDR3 is CASSASTGTSGGAYEQFF. Written as DNA, the CDR3 is TGCGCCAGCAGCGCCTCGACCGGGACTAGCGGGGGGGCCTATGAGCAGTTCTTC.

This clonotype has a count of ten or more. V gene TRBV5-1 combines with J gene TRBJ1-1; maybe TRBD1 (6 bases). The CDR3 spans 15 residues. Germline CDR1 is SGHRS and CDR2 is YFSETQ. Trimming removed 4 bases at V and 1 base at J, with 14 bases between. The CDR3 region is CASSPRGAENTEAFF. As DNA, the CDR3 is TGCGCCAGCAGCCCACGGGGGGCAGAGAACACTGAAGCTTTCTTT.

This clonotype has a count of ten or more. The junction does not match germline at one end; this may be a read error. The chain couples TRBV28 to TRBJ2-7, with 7 bases fitting TRBD2. CDR1 and CDR2 (germline): MDHEN, SYDVKM. The CDR3 runs to 11 residues. CDR3 protein: CATLSRGDIAF. The DNA for the CDR3 is TGTGCCACCCTCTCCCGGGGGGATATAGCTTTC.

The table lists this clonotype with many counts. This chain connects TRBV29-1 to TRBJ2-5; the D gene is possibly TRBD1 (6 bases). Trimming removed 5 bases from V and 6 bases from J, with 13 bases in between. Germline V gene data show CDR1 as SQVTM and CDR2 as ANQGSEA. The CDR3 totals 12 residues. CDR3 nucleotides: TGCAGCGTTTTTAAACAGGGAAAGACCCAGTACTTC. Translating it yields CSVFKQGKTQYF.

This clonotype was seen repeatedly, ten times or more. The rearrangement uses TRBV9 and TRBJ1-4; 8 bases agree with TRBD1. The trim removed 3 bases at V and 2 bases at J, leaving 0 bases unmatched. Germline CDR1 SGDLS, CDR2 YYNGEE. The CDR3 is 14 amino acids. The CDR3 DNA follows: TGTGCCAGCAGCGCAGGGGGCACTAATGAAAAACTGTTTTTT. Its translation is CASSAGGTNEKLFF.

This clonotype was counted ten times or more. This chain joins TRBV20-1 and TRBJ2-7; 8 bases match TRBD1. V lost 6 bases and J lost 4; bases outside the gene matches: 8. The CDR3 totals 13 residues. Germline assignment: CDR1 DFQATT and CDR2 SNEGSKA (reference sequence). DNA for the CDR3: TGCAGTGCGCGCGCAGGGGGCTATTACGAGCAGTACTTC. The encoded protein is CSARAGGYYEQYF.

This clonotype has at least ten counts. V and J are TRBV20-1 and TRBJ1-6; tentative D call: TRBD1 (5 bases). The CDR3 contains 17 residues. Trimming stripped 2 bases from V and 4 bases from J, with 18 bases between. Germline V gives CDR1 DFQATT, CDR2 SNEGSKA (reference sequence). The CDR3 DNA reads TGCAGTGCTAGACATCTGCAGGGCCCGCTATATAATTCACCCCTCCACTTT. Translated, it gives CSARHLQGPLYNSPLHF.

There are many counts of this clonotype. CDR3 in amino acids: CASSLQRGGLGEQFF. CDR3 nucleotides: TGTGCCAGCAGCCTCCAGCGGGGGGGCCTAGGTGAGCAGTTCTTC. The rearrangement links TRBV7-2 to TRBJ2-1; 10 bases map to TRBD2. Trimming removed 5 bases from V and 9 bases from J; junction bases left unmatched: 10. There are 15 residues in the CDR3. Germline CDR1 SGHTA, CDR2 FQGNSA.

This clonotype appeared many times. This chain joins TRBV2 and TRBJ1-6, with D possibly TRBD1 on 6 matching bases. With 4 bases removed from V and 10 bases from J, the gap between germline ends came to 11 bases. The CDR3 extends over 13 amino acids. Germline lookup yields CDR1 SNHLY and CDR2 FYNNEI. CDR3 region: CASSVQGKSPLHF. The CDR3 bases are TGTGCCAGCAGTGTACAGGGAAAATCACCCCTCCACTTT.

This clonotype was counted many times. This chain uses TRBV15 with TRBJ2-5; TRBD2 agrees at 9 bases. Germline loops: CDR1 LNHNV, CDR2 YYDKDF (reference sequence). J gave up 3 bases and V 0 bases, and 8 bases lay outside the gene matches. This CDR3 is 17 amino acids long. The CDR3 sequence is CATSRDPLAGGKETQYF. The CDR3 coding sequence is TGTGCCACCAGCAGAGACCCCCTGGCGGGGGGGAAAGAGACCCAGTACTTC.

This clonotype was seen a handful of times. The V gene is TRBV18, the J gene TRBJ2-1; D is unclear. Trimming pared 2 bases from V and 4 bases from J, leaving 12 bases between. Germline CDR1 KGHSH, CDR2 LQKENI. The CDR3 extends over 15 amino acids. The CDR3 region is CASSPLTADYNEQFF. In DNA form, the CDR3 reads TGTGCCAGCTCACCATTGACTGCGGATTACAATGAGCAGTTCTTC.

This clonotype appeared many times. The rearrangement joins TRBV5-5 to TRBJ2-6; tentatively, D is TRBD1 or TRBD2 (5 bases each). Germline loops: CDR1 SGHKS, CDR2 YYEKEE (reference sequence). V shed 0 bases and J shed 0 bases, with 16 bases lying between them. CDR3 size: 19 residues. The CDR3 sequence: CASSLVAGSGYSGANVLTF. The CDR3 DNA follows: TGTGCCAGCAGCTTGGTGGCAGGGTCGGGGTACTCTGGGGCCAACGTCCTGACTTTC.

This clonotype was seen at least ten times. The V and J genes are TRBV5-1 and TRBJ2-3, with 9 bases aligning to TRBD2. CDR1 and CDR2 from the germline V gene are SGHRS and YFSETQ. The CDR3 has 17 amino acids. Unmatched junction bases numbered 8, after V lost 0 bases and J lost 3 bases. CDR3: CASSLGPRGGETDTQYF. The CDR3 DNA is TGCGCCAGCAGCTTGGGCCCCCGCGGGGGGGAGACAGATACGCAGTATTTT.

The rearrangement joins TRBV6-5 to TRBJ1-1, with a weak D call TRBD1 (5 bases). The CDR3 is 11 residues long. Trimming took off 5 bases at V and 7 bases at J, with 8 bases between the two ends. Germline V gene lookup returns CDR1 MNHEY and CDR2 SVGAGI. The CDR3 bases are TGTGCCAGCAGTCGGGACCATGAAGCTTTCTTT. As protein: CASSRDHEAFF.

In this sample, this clonotype turned up a few times. This rearrangement joins TRBV11-2 to TRBJ1-2, with D maybe TRBD1 (6 bases). Trimming pared 0 bases from V and 3 bases from J, leaving 14 bases between. The CDR3 runs 16 residues. CDR1 is SGHAT, CDR2 FQNNGV, per germline. CDR3 residues: CASSLDAGAAYYGYTF. The CDR3, as DNA: TGTGCCAGCAGCTTAGATGCAGGGGCGGCTTACTATGGCTACACCTTC.

This clonotype was counted ten times or more. V usage is TRBV5-1 and J usage is TRBJ1-1, with D hard to call. The V and J ends lost 2 bases and 0 bases respectively, with 11 bases between them. The CDR3 contains 15 residues. In germline, CDR1 is SGHRS, CDR2 YFSETQ. CDR3 nucleotides: TGCGCCAGCAGCTTCGGACTCAAAATGAACACTGAAGCTTTCTTT. This codes for CASSFGLKMNTEAFF.

This clonotype was observed at least ten times. The V gene is TRBV18, the J gene TRBJ2-3; TRBD2 is a possible D gene (7 bases). Between the trimmed V and J ends, which lost 1 base and 4 bases, there was a span of 12 bases. This CDR3 comprises 15 residues. Germline values: CDR1 KGHSH, CDR2 LQKENI. CDR3: CASSPLGGPPDTQYF. CDR3 sequence (DNA): TGTGCCAGCTCACCACTCGGGGGGCCCCCAGATACGCAGTATTTT.

This clonotype was recorded many times. J is TRBJ2-2 and V is TRBV7-6; D is tentatively TRBD1 or TRBD2 (7 bases each). V was cut by 5 bases and J by 7 bases, with 29 bases left in between. Looked up from germline, CDR1 is SGHVS and CDR2 is FNYEAQ. The CDR3 is 19 residues long. CDR3 bases: TGTGCCAGCAGCACCCGCTTATCTGGCCAGGGGGGGAAGATCGGGGAGCTGTTTTTT. It specifies CASSTRLSGQGGKIGELFF. Full variable domain (remainder filled in from reference TRBV7-6 and TRBJ2-2): GAGVSQSPRYKVTKRGQDVALRCDPISGHVSLYWYRQALGQGPEFLTYFNYEAQQDKSGLPNDRFSAERPEGSISTLTIQRTEQRDSAMYRCASSTRLSGQGGKIGELFFGEGSRLTVL.

This chain uses TRBV12-3 or TRBV12-4 with TRBJ2-1; unclear D gene. This CDR3 is 13 amino acids long. The ends were cut back, 6 bases at V and 8 bases at J, with 14 bases in the middle. The CDR3 coding sequence is TGTGCCAGCAGGTTTGGGGTTGTGGATGAGCAGTTCTTC. This translates into CASRFGVVDEQFF.

This clonotype was found many times. This chain links TRBV24-1 with TRBJ2-1; perhaps D is TRBD1 or TRBD2 (6 bases each). Germline assignment: CDR1 KGHDR and CDR2 SFDVKD. V was cut by 1 base and J by 3 bases, with 21 bases left in between. This CDR3 spans 19 amino acids. The CDR3 DNA sequence: TGTGCCACCAGTGATTTTAGAGGAGGGACACCTAGGAACTACAATGAGCAGTTCTTC. It encodes CATSDFRGGTPRNYNEQFF.